The present TCR beta chain was sequenced within a study of STAT5B mutations in CD4+ large granular lymphocyte leukemia. General observations from the study: Approximately 25% of private leukemic clonotypes occurred rarely in other patients' non-leukemic repertoires. Compared with healthy controls (2/35), patient top clones favored TRBV06 (8/27).

The CDR3 loop spans 14 amino acids. CDR1 is SGHRS, CDR2 YFSETQ, per germline. J was trimmed by 4 bases and V by 5 bases; bases with no gene match: 7. Remarks on this clone: The target antigen is unknown.

Buffy coats from healthy blood donors served as controls. Authors' methods: Lowest detectable productive clonotype frequency was 2.59 x 10-5. This table comes from immunoSEQ multiplex PCR, and its TCRdb copy is limited to in-frame clones, with some not included. The DNA was the basis for D and trimming; V, J and clone size are from that table. Of tens of thousands of clones detected, about two thirds appear once; the ten largest clones hold approximately 0.69%. The chain uses TRBV5-1 and TRBJ1-1; the match to TRBD1 covers 8 bases. The sequence was obtained from a human donor in good health. The sequenced sample consisted of CD4+ T cells from blood buffy coats. The CDR3 DNA reads TGCGCCAGCAGAGACACAGGGGGGACCACTGAAGCTTTCTTT. Protein: CASRDTGGTTEAFF.